This T cell receptor (beta chain) was recorded in a study of blood T cell repertoires in COVID-19. For the study at large: Specimens from acute and convalescent COVID-19 originated in the United States, Italy and Spain.

Participant ages covered about 18 to 89 years across around 25 US areas. Methods used by the authors: Estimated nucleated cell counts came from reference gene primer amplification. Sequencing was performed with immunoSEQ multiplex PCR; in TCRdb, only in-frame clones are kept and a portion is missing. From that table come the V and J calls and clone size; the DNA was used to work out D and trimming. The sample has a few hundred thousand clones; about 88% are singletons. What was sequenced was PBMCs or T cells enriched from blood (not recorded which). The TCR was taken from a young woman who had been exposed to COVID-19.

In nucleotides, the CDR3 is TGTGCCAGCAGCCAAGGGGGCCTAGCGGCTAGCACAGATACGCAGTATTTT. This codes for CASSQGGLAASTDTQYF. V is TRBV4-2 and J is TRBJ2-3, with 7 bases lining up with TRBD2. This CDR3 contains 17 residues. Trimming cost V 1 base and J 0 bases; bases outside gene matches: 7. Germline V gene data show CDR1 as LGHNA and CDR2 as YNFKEQ.